Presented here are 19 T cell receptor beta chains from one specimen sequenced in a study of OX40 agonist ivuxolimab in advanced cancers. Generated by immunoSEQ multiplex PCR, the TCRdb table keeps only in-frame clones and is missing some. The top ten hold about 2.1% of the sample, which has more than 50,000 clones, about nine tenths seen once. The sample here was CD4+ or CD8+ T cells sorted from blood, taken in a trial of the OX40 agonist ivuxolimab. The receptors originated from an adult with an advanced solid tumor such as melanoma, head and neck, liver or kidney cancer.

The chain links TRBV5-8 to TRBJ2-1, with a possible D match to TRBD2 (7 bases). The CDR3 spans 16 residues. Germline V gene lookup returns CDR1 SGHTS and CDR2 YDEGEE. The V end lost 3 bases, the J end lost 2 bases, and 15 bases lay between the germline ends. The CDR3 spells CASSSAGGTTYNEQFF. CDR3 nucleotides: TGTGCCAGCAGCTCGGCCGGGGGGACAACCTACAATGAGCAGTTCTTC.

The gene calls are TRBV18 and TRBJ1-5, with 9 bases lining up with TRBD1. The V and J ends lost 2 bases and 7 bases, in that order; junction bases with no gene match: 6. Germline V gene data show CDR1 as KGHSH and CDR2 as LQKENI. The CDR3 consists of 15 residues. CDR3: CASSPGGTGHQPQHF. Here the CDR3 DNA reads TGTGCCAGCTCACCAGGGGGGACAGGGCACCAGCCCCAGCATTTT.

The rearrangement uses TRBV7-2 and TRBJ1-1, with TRBD1 identical over 8 bases. Germline V gives CDR1 SGHTA, CDR2 FQGNSA. The V segment lost 2 bases and the J segment 5 bases; nucleotides outside the gene matches: 7. CDR3 size: 15 residues. DNA of the CDR3: TGTGCCAGCAGCTTAATTCCGACAGGGGAAACTGAAGCTTTCTTT. This codes for CASSLIPTGETEAFF.

This clone has just one count. Additional DNA sequences in this sample encode the identical CDR3. The J gene is TRBJ1-5, the V gene TRBV28, with 7 nucleotides matching TRBD1. The CDR3 length is 15 residues. Per the germline V gene, CDR1 is MDHEN and CDR2 is SYDVKM. J gave up 5 bases and V 5 bases, and 9 bases lay outside the gene matches. The CDR3 is CASSPDRVLDQPQHF. DNA for the CDR3: TGTGCCAGCAGTCCCGACAGGGTACTGGATCAGCCCCAGCATTTT.

V gene TRBV6-5 combines with J gene TRBJ1-2, with D hard to call. The CDR3 sequence is 11 residues long. The V and J ends lost 4 bases and 11 bases respectively, with 11 bases between them. Germline V gene lookup returns CDR1 MNHEY and CDR2 SVGAGI. In DNA form, the CDR3 reads TGTGCCAGCAGTTTAGCAGGCCGATACACCTTC. This translates into CASSLAGRYTF.

This CDR3 reads CASSLGLAGERIEQYF. CDR3 sequence (DNA): TGTGCCAGCAGCTTAGGGCTAGCGGGAGAACGGATCGAGCAGTACTTC. The chain couples TRBV7-9 to TRBJ2-7, with TRBD2 matching 10 bases. CDR1 is SEHNR and CDR2 is FQNEAQ in the germline V gene (reference sequence). The CDR3 has 16 residues. The J segment lost 6 bases and the V segment lost 1 base, leaving 9 bases of the junction unmatched.

V gene TRBV27 combines with J gene TRBJ1-5; D ambiguous. Trimming left V 2 bases short and J 0 bases short, with 11 bases between. This CDR3 comprises 16 residues. Germline CDR1 reads MNHEY; CDR2 reads SMNVEV (reference sequence). The CDR3 nucleotides read TGTGCCAGCAGTTTAGAATCGGGGTTTAGCAATCAGCCCCAGCATTTT. This encodes CASSLESGFSNQPQHF.

The V and J genes are TRBV6-1 and TRBJ1-3; 8 positions agree with TRBD1. CDR1 is MNHNS and CDR2 is SASEGT in the germline V gene. The CDR3 spans 16 residues. V lost 2 bases and J lost 8; bases outside the gene matches: 11. The CDR3 spells CASSERAGGLGDTIYF. The CDR3 nucleotides read TGTGCCAGCAGTGAACGGGCAGGGGGCCTCGGGGACACCATATATTTT.

The CDR3 DNA is TGTGCCAGCAGCCCAGGACTGGGAAATCAGCCCCAGCATTTT. Translating it yields CASSPGLGNQPQHF. This chain connects TRBV7-9 to TRBJ1-5; D gene unclear. V was shortened by 5 bases and J by 4 bases, with 12 bases between the two germline ends. The CDR3 spans 14 residues. Per germline, CDR1 SEHNR and CDR2 FQNEAQ (reference sequence).

The CDR3 nucleotides read TGTGCCAGCAGCCCTAGGGGTGAGGGGGCCGTCGAGCAGTACTTC. Amino acid sequence: CASSPRGEGAVEQYF. The genes are TRBV7-9 and TRBJ2-5; 7 bases match TRBD1. The J call may be in error: the DNA end matches TRBJ2-7 better. The CDR3 spans 15 residues. From germline, CDR1 is SEHNR and CDR2 FQNEAQ (reference sequence).

The rearrangement joins TRBV6-5 to TRBJ2-1; 7 nucleotides align to TRBD2. With V trimmed by 2 bases and J by 5 bases, 6 bases remained unmatched. CDR1 is MNHEY and CDR2 is SVGAGI in the germline V gene. This CDR3 is built from 15 residues. CDR3 residues: CASSYDLAANNEQFF. The CDR3 DNA reads TGTGCCAGCAGTTACGACCTAGCGGCGAACAATGAGCAGTTCTTC.

This sequence joins TRBV19 and TRBJ2-1; the match to TRBD2 covers 7 bases. This CDR3 region has 16 residues. V was pared by 2 bases and J by 8 bases, with 12 bases of the junction left unmatched. Germline CDR1 and CDR2: LNHDA and SQIVND (reference sequence). The DNA for the CDR3 is TGTGCCAGTAGTATATTGAGGGCGGGAGCTCTCCATGAGCAGTTCTTC. It is translated as CASSILRAGALHEQFF.

This rearrangement joins TRBV7-9 to TRBJ2-5; 9 bases map to TRBD1. CDR3 length equals 17 residues. J gave up 5 bases and V 3 bases, and 13 bases lay outside the gene matches. The germline V gene encodes CDR1 SEHNR and CDR2 FQNEAQ (reference sequence). Written as DNA, the CDR3 is TGTGCCAGCAGCTTCGAGGGGAGGACAGGGGTCGTGGAGACCCAGTACTTC. It codes for CASSFEGRTGVVETQYF.

The chain carries TRBV28 and TRBJ1-1, with 7 bases fitting TRBD1. The V gene end was trimmed by 4 bases and the J gene end by 6 bases; junction bases not matched to a gene: 11. CDR1 and CDR2 from the germline V gene are MDHEN and SYDVKM. The CDR3 has 15 residues. CDR3 in amino acids: CASSSTGVARSEAFF. As DNA, the CDR3 is TGTGCCAGCAGTTCAACAGGGGTCGCCAGGTCTGAAGCTTTCTTT. The complete variable domain, with remaining parts taken from reference TRBV28 and TRBJ1-1, reads DVKVTQSSRYLVKRTGEKVFLECVQDMDHENMFWYRQDPGLGLRLIYFSYDVKMKEKGDIPEGYSVSREKKERFSLILESASTNQTSMYLCASSSTGVARSEAFFGQGTRLTVV.

The gene calls are TRBV11-2 and TRBJ2-3; 8 nucleotides agree with TRBD1. V lost 1 base to trimming and J lost 9 bases; unmatched junction nucleotides: 6. The CDR3 sequence is 14 residues long. Germline loops: CDR1 SGHAT, CDR2 FQNNGV. In DNA form, the CDR3 reads TGTGCCAGCAGCTTAGTGACAGGGGAGTACACGCAGTATTTT. It specifies CASSLVTGEYTQYF.

The chain carries TRBV28 and TRBJ1-6; D possibly corresponds to TRBD1 (5 bases). Trimming pared 6 bases from V and 4 bases from J, leaving 10 bases between. Germline values: CDR1 MDHEN, CDR2 SYDVKM. This CDR3 has 14 residues. CDR3 loop: CASSPRGYNSPLHF. Here the CDR3 DNA reads TGTGCCAGCAGCCCTAGGGGTTATAATTCACCCCTCCACTTT.

This chain connects TRBV6-5 to TRBJ2-1; perhaps TRBD2 as D (6 bases). V gave up 11 bases and J gave up 8 bases, with 19 bases separating them. Per germline, CDR1 MNHEY and CDR2 SVGAGI. This CDR3 contains 13 residues. This CDR3 reads CACKGGAFDEQFF. CDR3 sequence (DNA): TGTGCCTGCAAAGGAGGGGCCTTCGATGAGCAGTTCTTC.

The rearrangement joins TRBV11-2 to TRBJ2-7, with D perhaps matching TRBD2 (5 bases). Germline V lookup: CDR1 SGHAT, CDR2 FQNNGV. Trimming took off 4 bases at V and 12 bases at J, with 10 bases between the two ends. The CDR3 contains 10 residues. CDR3 in DNA: TGTGCCAGCAGCTCGGGATCCCTGTACTTC. Protein sequence: CASSSGSLYF. The full variable domain, completed using reference TRBV11-2 and TRBJ2-7, is EAGVAQSPRYKIIEKRQSVAFWCNPISGHATLYWYQQILGQGPKLLIQFQNNGVVDDSQLPKDRFSAERLKGVDSTLKIQPAKLEDSAVYLCASSSGSLYFGPGTRLTVT.

This sequence joins TRBV12-5 and TRBJ2-3; D perhaps matches TRBD1 (6 bases). The CDR3 has 15 residues. CDR1 and CDR2 (germline): LGHNT, FRNRAP. Trimming left V 5 bases short and J 4 bases short, with 16 bases between. The DNA for the CDR3 is TGTGCTAGTGGTCTGAGCCGACAGGTAGCAGATACGCAGTATTTT. It codes for CASGLSRQVADTQYF.